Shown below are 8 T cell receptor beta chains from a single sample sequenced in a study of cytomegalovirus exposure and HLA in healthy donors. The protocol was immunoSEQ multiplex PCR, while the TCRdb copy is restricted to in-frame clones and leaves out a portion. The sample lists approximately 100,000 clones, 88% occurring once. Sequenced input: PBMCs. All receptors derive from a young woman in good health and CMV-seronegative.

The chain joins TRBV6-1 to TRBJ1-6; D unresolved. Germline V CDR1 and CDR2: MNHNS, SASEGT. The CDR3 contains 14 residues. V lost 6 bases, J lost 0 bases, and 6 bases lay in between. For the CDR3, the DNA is TGTGCCAGCAGACTGAGCTCCTATAATTCACCCCTCCACTTT. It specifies CASRLSSYNSPLHF.

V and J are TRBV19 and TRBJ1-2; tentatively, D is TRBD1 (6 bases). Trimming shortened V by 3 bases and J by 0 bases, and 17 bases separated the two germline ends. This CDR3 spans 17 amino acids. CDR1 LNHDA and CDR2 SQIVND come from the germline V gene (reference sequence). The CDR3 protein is CASSIIISAGANYGYTF. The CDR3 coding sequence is TGTGCCAGTAGTATCATCATTTCAGCAGGGGCTAACTATGGCTACACCTTC.

CDR3 amino acids: CASSKITGRVREQFF. CDR3 nucleotides: TGTGCCAGCAGCAAAATAACAGGGAGGGTGAGGGAGCAGTTCTTC. The chain links TRBV21-1 to TRBJ2-1; the table names TRBD2, a call not compared with the DNA. TRBV21-1 is an annotated pseudogene. The CDR3 consists of 15 residues.

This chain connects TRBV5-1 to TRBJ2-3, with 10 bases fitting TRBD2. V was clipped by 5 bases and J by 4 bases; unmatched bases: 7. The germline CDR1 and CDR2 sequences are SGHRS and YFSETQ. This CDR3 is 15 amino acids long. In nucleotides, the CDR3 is TGCGCCAGCAGGTTACTAGCGGGATCCCCAGATACGCAGTATTTT. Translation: CASRLLAGSPDTQYF.

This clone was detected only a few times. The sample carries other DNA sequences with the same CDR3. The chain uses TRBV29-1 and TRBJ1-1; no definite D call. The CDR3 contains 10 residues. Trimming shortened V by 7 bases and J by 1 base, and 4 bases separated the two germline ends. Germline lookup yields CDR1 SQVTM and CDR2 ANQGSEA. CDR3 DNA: TGCAGCGCACAGAACACTGAAGCTTTCTTT. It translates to CSAQNTEAFF.

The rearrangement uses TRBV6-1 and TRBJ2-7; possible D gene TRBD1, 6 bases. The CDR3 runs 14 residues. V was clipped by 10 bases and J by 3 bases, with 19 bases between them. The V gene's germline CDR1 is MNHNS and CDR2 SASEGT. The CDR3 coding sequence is TGTGCCACGTCGGGACAATCAGGTCACTACGAGCAGTACTTC. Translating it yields CATSGQSGHYEQYF.

DNA of the CDR3: TGTGCCAGCAGTCTCCTAGCGGAGTTCTACAATGAGCAGTTCTTC. Residues: CASSLLAEFYNEQFF. The chain uses TRBV28 and TRBJ2-1; TRBD2 aligns across 7 bases. CDR1 is MDHEN and CDR2 is SYDVKM in the germline V gene. The CDR3 length is 15 residues. V was pared by 5 bases and J by 3 bases, with 7 bases of the junction left unmatched.

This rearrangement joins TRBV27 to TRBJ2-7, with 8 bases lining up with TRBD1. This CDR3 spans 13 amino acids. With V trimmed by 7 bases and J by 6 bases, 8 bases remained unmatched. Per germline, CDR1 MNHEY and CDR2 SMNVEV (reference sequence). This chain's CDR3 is CASKPAGGPEQYF. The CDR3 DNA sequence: TGTGCCAGCAAACCGGCAGGGGGCCCCGAGCAGTACTTC.